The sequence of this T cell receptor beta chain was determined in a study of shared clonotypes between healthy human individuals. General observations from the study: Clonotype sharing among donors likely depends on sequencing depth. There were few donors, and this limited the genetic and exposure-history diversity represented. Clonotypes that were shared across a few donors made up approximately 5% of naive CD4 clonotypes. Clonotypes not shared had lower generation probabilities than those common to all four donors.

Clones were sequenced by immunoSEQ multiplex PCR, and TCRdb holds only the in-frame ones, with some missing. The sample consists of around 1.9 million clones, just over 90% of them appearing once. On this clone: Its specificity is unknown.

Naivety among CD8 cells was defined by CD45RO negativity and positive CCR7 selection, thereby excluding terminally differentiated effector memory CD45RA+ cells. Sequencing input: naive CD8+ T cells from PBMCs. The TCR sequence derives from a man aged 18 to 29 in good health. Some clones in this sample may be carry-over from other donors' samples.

The CDR3 region is CASSPGRGTDTQYF. DNA of the CDR3: TGTGCCAGCAGTCCCGGCAGGGGAACAGATACGCAGTATTTT. The gene calls are TRBV6-5 and TRBJ2-3, with D possibly being TRBD1 (6 bases). From germline, CDR1 is MNHEY and CDR2 SVGAGI. V shed 5 bases and J shed 3 bases, with 12 bases lying between them. CDR3 size: 14 residues.